This TCR beta chain was sequenced for a study of early T cells in non-severe SARS-CoV-2 infection. Study-wide background: Chains from this unsorted whole-blood bulk RNA could not be paired.

Each cDNA molecule carried a unique molecular identifier. A single record per CDR3 protein comes from TCRdb applying MiXCR to the 5' RACE reads. Found here are tens of thousands of distinct CDR3 sequences, 6% to 7% of them singletons; the top ten hold around 8%. This clonotype was seen repeatedly, ten times or more. Sequenced: whole blood. The TCR sequence derives from an adult who was a healthcare worker with PCR-confirmed SARS-CoV-2 infection or an uninfected control (not recorded which).

Written as DNA, the CDR3 is TGTGCCAGCAGTTATGTAAGGGCTGGAGATAATTCACCCCTCCACTTT. It is translated as CASSYVRAGDNSPLHF. This rearrangement joins TRBV6-2 or TRBV6-3 to TRBJ1-6; D call uncertain. The CDR3 covers 16 residues. The ends were cut back, 3 bases at V and 5 bases at J, with 14 bases in the middle. Germline CDR1 reads MNHEY; CDR2 reads SVGEGT.